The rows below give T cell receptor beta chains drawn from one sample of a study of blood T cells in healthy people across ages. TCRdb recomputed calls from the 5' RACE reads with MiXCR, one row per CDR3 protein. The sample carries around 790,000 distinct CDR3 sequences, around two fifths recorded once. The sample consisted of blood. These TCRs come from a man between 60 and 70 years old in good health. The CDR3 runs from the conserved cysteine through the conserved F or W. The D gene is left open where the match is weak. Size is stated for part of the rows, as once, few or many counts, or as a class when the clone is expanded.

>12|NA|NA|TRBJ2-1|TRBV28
CASQKLAREQFF
TGTGCCAGCCAAAAACTAGCACGTGAGCAGTTCTTC
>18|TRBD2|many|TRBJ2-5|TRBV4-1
CASSQGLAGGPVRETQYF
TGCGCCAGCAGCCAAGGGCTAGCGGGGGGGCCTGTTCGGGAGACCCAGTACTTC
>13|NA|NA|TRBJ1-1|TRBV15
CATKGEGGTEAFF
TGTGCCACCAAAGGGGAGGGAGGCACTGAAGCTTTCTTT
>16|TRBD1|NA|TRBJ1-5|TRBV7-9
CASSFWAGGGNQPQHF
TGTGCCAGCAGCTTTTGGGCAGGGGGCGGCAATCAGCCCCAGCATTTT
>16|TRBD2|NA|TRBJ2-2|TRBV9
CASSSGTRGNTGELFF
TGTGCCAGCAGCAGCGGGACTAGGGGAAACACCGGGGAGCTGTTTTTT
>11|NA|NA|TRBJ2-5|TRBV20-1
CSPREGETQYF
TGCAGTCCTAGGGAAGGCGAGACCCAGTACTTC
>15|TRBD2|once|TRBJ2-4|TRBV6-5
CASRPWEGAKNIQYF
TGTGCCAGCAGACCTTGGGAGGGGGCCAAAAACATTCAGTACTTC
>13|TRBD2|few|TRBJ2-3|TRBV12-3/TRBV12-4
CASRSGGGDTQYF
TGTGCCAGCCGGAGCGGGGGAGGAGATACGCAGTATTTT
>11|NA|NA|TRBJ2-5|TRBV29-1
CSVEVKKTQYF
TGCAGCGTTGAAGTTAAGAAGACCCAGTACTTC
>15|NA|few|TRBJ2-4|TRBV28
CASSLAGAGKNIQYF
TGTGCCAGCAGTTTAGCAGGGGCCGGGAAAAACATTCAGTACTTC
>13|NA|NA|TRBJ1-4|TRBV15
CATSRDIYEKLFF
TGTGCCACCAGCAGAGATATATATGAAAAACTGTTTTTT
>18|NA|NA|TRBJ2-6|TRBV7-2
CASSLEVRVGSGANVLTF
TGTGCCAGCAGCTTAGAGGTCAGGGTGGGCTCTGGGGCCAACGTCCTGACTTTC
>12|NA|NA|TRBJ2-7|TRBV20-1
CSGESHSYEQYF
TGCAGCGGGGAGTCACATTCCTACGAGCAGTACTTC
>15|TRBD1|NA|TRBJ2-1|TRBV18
CASSPRDRGEDEQFF
TGTGCCAGCTCCCCCCGGGACAGGGGGGAGGATGAGCAGTTCTTC
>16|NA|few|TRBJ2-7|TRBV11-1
CASSLLKTATLSEQYF
TGTGCCAGCAGCCTATTAAAGACAGCGACCCTAAGCGAGCAGTACTTC
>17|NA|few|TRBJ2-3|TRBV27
CASRVYGGTASTDTQYF
TGTGCCAGCAGAGTTTACGGGGGGACAGCTAGCACAGATACGCAGTATTTT
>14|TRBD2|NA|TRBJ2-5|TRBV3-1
CASSPPGLMGTQYF
TGTGCCAGCAGCCCCCCGGGACTAATGGGGACCCAGTACTTC
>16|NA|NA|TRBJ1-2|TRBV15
CATSRARGGEGYGYTF
TGTGCCACCAGCAGAGCAAGGGGAGGGGAAGGGTATGGCTACACCTTC
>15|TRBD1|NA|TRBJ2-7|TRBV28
CASSPGTVLSYEQYF
TGTGCCAGCAGTCCGGGGACAGTTCTCTCCTACGAGCAGTACTTC
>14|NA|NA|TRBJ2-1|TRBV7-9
CASSLSGLGNEQFF
TGTGCCAGCAGCCTATCCGGGTTGGGAAATGAGCAGTTCTTC
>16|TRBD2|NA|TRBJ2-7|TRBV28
CASSLWVSGASYEQYF
TGTGCCAGCAGTTTATGGGTGAGCGGGGCTTCCTACGAGCAGTACTTC
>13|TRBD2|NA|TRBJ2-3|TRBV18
CASRKGLGDTQYF
TGTGCCAGCCGGAAGGGACTAGGGGATACGCAGTATTTT
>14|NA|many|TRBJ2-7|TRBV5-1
CASSLAGDSYEQYF
TGTGCCAGCAGCTTGGCCGGAGACTCCTACGAGCAGTACTTC
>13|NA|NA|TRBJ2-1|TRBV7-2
CASSPRSPNEQFF
TGTGCCAGCAGCCCCCGTTCCCCAAATGAGCAGTTCTTC
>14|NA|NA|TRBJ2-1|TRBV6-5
CASSYDSSYNEQFF
TGTGCCAGCAGTTACGACTCCTCCTACAATGAGCAGTTCTTC
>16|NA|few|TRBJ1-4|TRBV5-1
CASSPLAGGPNEKLFF
TGCGCCAGCAGCCCCTTAGCCGGGGGCCCTAATGAAAAACTGTTTTTT
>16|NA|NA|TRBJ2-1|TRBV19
CASSNATGTPYNEQFF
TGTGCCAGTAGTAATGCAACCGGGACACCCTACAATGAGCAGTTCTTC
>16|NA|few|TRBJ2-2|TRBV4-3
CASSGDRTANTGELFF
TGCGCCAGCAGCGGTGACAGGACGGCGAACACCGGGGAGCTGTTTTTT
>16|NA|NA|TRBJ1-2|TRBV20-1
CSARDINKGADYGYTF
TGCAGTGCTAGAGATATTAATAAGGGCGCGGACTATGGCTACACCTTC
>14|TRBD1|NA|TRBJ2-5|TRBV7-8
CASSSQGTQETQYF
TGTGCCAGCAGCTCACAGGGGACCCAAGAGACCCAGTACTTC
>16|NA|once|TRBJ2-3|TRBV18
CASSPRKTGGTDTQYF
TGTGCCAGCTCACCAAGAAAAACGGGGGGCACAGATACGCAGTATTTT
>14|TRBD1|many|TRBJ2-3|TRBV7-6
CASSRDRAVGTQYF
TGTGCCAGCAGCCGGGACAGGGCTGTAGGCACGCAGTATTTT
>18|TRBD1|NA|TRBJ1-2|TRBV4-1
CASSQDKDRGGVNYGYTF
TGCGCCAGCAGCCAAGATAAGGACAGGGGAGGGGTTAACTATGGCTACACCTTC
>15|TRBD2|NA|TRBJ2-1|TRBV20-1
CSATLAGGRYNEQFF
TGCAGTGCTACGTTGGCGGGGGGGCGGTACAATGAGCAGTTCTTC
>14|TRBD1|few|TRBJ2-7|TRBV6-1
CASSEVRGIYEQYF
TGTGCCAGCAGTGAAGTCAGGGGGATCTACGAGCAGTACTTC
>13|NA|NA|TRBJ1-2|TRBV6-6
CASSPQGVSSYTF
TGTGCCAGCAGTCCACAGGGAGTGAGTAGCTACACCTTC
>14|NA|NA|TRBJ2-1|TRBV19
CATEDSSSYNEQFF
TGTGCCACTGAGGACAGCAGCTCCTACAATGAGCAGTTCTTC
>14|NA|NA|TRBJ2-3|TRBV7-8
CASSPRGRTDTQYF
TGTGCCAGCAGCCCGAGGGGTCGCACAGATACGCAGTATTTT
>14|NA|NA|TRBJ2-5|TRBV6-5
CASSHLGTQETQYF
TGTGCCAGCAGCCATCTCGGGACACAAGAGACCCAGTACTTC
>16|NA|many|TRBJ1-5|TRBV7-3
CASSLIRRWFYQPQHF
TGTGCCAGCAGCCTTATACGGCGATGGTTTTATCAGCCCCAGCATTTT
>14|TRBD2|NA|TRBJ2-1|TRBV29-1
CSVEPRLAGSGGFF
TGCAGCGTTGAACCGAGGCTAGCGGGGAGCGGGGGGTTCTTC
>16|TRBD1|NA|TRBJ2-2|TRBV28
CASPPPKTGITGELFF
TGTGCCAGCCCCCCCCCGAAGACAGGGATCACCGGGGAGCTGTTTTTT
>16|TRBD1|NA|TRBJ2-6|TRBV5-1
CANNRDRISGANVLTF
TGCGCCAACAACCGGGACAGGATCTCTGGGGCCAACGTCCTGACTTTC